Listed below are T cell receptor beta chains from one sample, sequenced in a study of T cells in Graves' hyperthyroidism and ophthalmopathy. TCRdb re-called the multiplex PCR reads through MiXCR, storing one row per CDR3 protein. This table holds over 350,000 distinct CDR3 sequences, roughly 14% found once. The specimen sequenced was blood. These receptors were obtained from a man aged 18 to 30 with Graves' ophthalmopathy. CDR3s include the opening cysteine and the closing phenylalanine or tryptophan. Each record gives: CDR3 protein, CDR3 DNA, clone size, D gene, V gene, J gene. The D gene is left open where the match is weak. A clone size is listed for some rows: how often the clone was seen (once, few, many), or a class if it is expanded.

CDR3: CAWSLRDRASETQYF
DNA: TGTGCCTGGAGCCTCCGGGACAGGGCTTCCGAGACCCAGTACTTC
size: few
D: TRBD1
V: TRBV30
J: TRBJ2-5

CDR3: CASSPQLESGTGELFF
DNA: TGTGCCAGCTCGCCCCAACTAGAGAGCGGCACCGGGGAGCTGTTTTTT
size: NA
D: NA
V: TRBV18
J: TRBJ2-2

CDR3: CSTTLIGAKNIQYF
DNA: TGCAGCACCACGCTGATCGGCGCGAAAAACATTCAGTACTTC
size: NA
D: NA
V: TRBV29-1
J: TRBJ2-4

CDR3: CASRGTGANVLTF
DNA: TGTGCCAGCAGGGGGACTGGGGCCAACGTCCTGACTTTC
size: many
D: NA
V: TRBV6-2/TRBV6-3
J: TRBJ2-6

CDR3: CSADRAREQYF
DNA: TGCAGTGCTGACAGGGCCCGCGAGCAGTACTTC
size: many
D: TRBD1
V: TRBV20-1
J: TRBJ2-7

CDR3: CASSQDPLGREQYF
DNA: TGCGCCAGCAGCCAAGATCCCCTCGGCAGGGAGCAGTACTTC
size: many
D: NA
V: TRBV4-1
J: TRBJ2-7

CDR3: CASSFPWVTQYF
DNA: TGTGCCAGCAGCTTTCCCTGGGTGACCCAGTACTTC
size: NA
D: NA
V: TRBV7-3
J: TRBJ2-5

CDR3: CASSLGRTSGTDTQYF
DNA: TGTGCCAGCAGCTTAGGGAGGACTAGCGGCACAGATACGCAGTATTTT
size: once
D: TRBD2
V: TRBV7-6
J: TRBJ2-3

CDR3: CSAREVGRREFTQYF
DNA: TGCAGTGCTAGAGAGGTAGGCCGTCGGGAGTTTACGCAGTATTTT
size: few
D: NA
V: TRBV20-1
J: TRBJ2-3

CDR3: CSARRAGGNTGELFF
DNA: TGCAGTGCTAGAAGAGCGGGGGGGAACACCGGGGAGCTGTTTTTT
size: few
D: TRBD2
V: TRBV20-1
J: TRBJ2-2

CDR3: CASSPSRARYSYTF
DNA: TGTGCCAGCAGTCCATCCCGCGCGCGCTATAGCTACACCTTC
size: many
D: NA
V: TRBV27
J: TRBJ1-2

CDR3: CAWIPGTGTNEQFF
DNA: TGTGCCTGGATCCCTGGGACAGGGACGAATGAGCAGTTCTTC
size: many
D: TRBD1
V: TRBV30
J: TRBJ2-1

CDR3: CASSQAGTGAYGYTF
DNA: TGCGCCAGCAGCCAAGCCGGGACAGGGGCCTATGGCTACACCTTC
size: many
D: TRBD1
V: TRBV4-1
J: TRBJ1-2

CDR3: CASSITGSGANVLTF
DNA: TGTGCCAGCAGCATAACAGGGTCTGGGGCCAACGTCCTGACTTTC
size: NA
D: NA
V: TRBV7-3
J: TRBJ2-6

CDR3: CASSETGTGSEKLFF
DNA: TGTGCCAGCAGTGAAACCGGGACAGGGAGTGAAAAACTGTTTTTT
size: few
D: TRBD1
V: TRBV6-1
J: TRBJ1-4

CDR3: CASSARQGPYEQYF
DNA: TGCGCCAGCAGCGCACGACAGGGCCCCTACGAGCAGTACTTC
size: many
D: TRBD1
V: TRBV5-1
J: TRBJ2-7

CDR3: CASSDLQSHSYNEQFF
DNA: TGTGCCAGCAGTGATTTGCAGAGCCACTCCTACAATGAGCAGTTCTTC
size: many
D: NA
V: TRBV6-1
J: TRBJ2-1

CDR3: CSARDGIRINQPQHF
DNA: TGCAGTGCTAGAGATGGAATCCGGATCAATCAGCCCCAGCATTTT
size: many
D: NA
V: TRBV20-1
J: TRBJ1-5

CDR3: CATSDFREQFF
DNA: TGTGCCACCAGTGATTTCAGGGAGCAGTTCTTC
size: NA
D: NA
V: TRBV24-1
J: TRBJ2-1

CDR3: CSANPGSGGNNEQFF
DNA: TGCAGTGCCAATCCCGGGAGCGGGGGCAACAATGAGCAGTTCTTC
size: NA
D: TRBD2
V: TRBV20-1
J: TRBJ2-1

CDR3: CASSDRQPTGELFF
DNA: TGTGCCAGCAGTGATCGACAGCCCACCGGGGAGCTGTTTTTT
size: few
D: NA
V: TRBV6-1
J: TRBJ2-2

CDR3: CASSYSGNNYGYTF
DNA: TGTGCCAGCAGTTACTCCGGAAATAACTATGGCTACACCTTC
size: few
D: NA
V: TRBV6-5
J: TRBJ1-2

CDR3: CASTLGGADTQYF
DNA: TGTGCCAGCACCCTGGGAGGGGCAGATACGCAGTATTTT
size: many
D: TRBD2
V: TRBV11-2
J: TRBJ2-3

CDR3: CSVGVGLSEAFF
DNA: TGCAGCGTTGGGGTTGGACTCTCTGAAGCTTTCTTT
size: few
D: NA
V: TRBV29-1
J: TRBJ1-1

CDR3: CASSLRGGTGGYEQYF
DNA: TGTGCCAGCAGCCTAAGGGGAGGGACAGGGGGGTACGAGCAGTACTTC
size: many
D: TRBD1
V: TRBV7-2
J: TRBJ2-7

CDR3: CSARGGGAGEQYF
DNA: TGCAGTGCTAGAGGAGGGGGGGCAGGCGAGCAGTACTTC
size: once
D: NA
V: TRBV20-1
J: TRBJ2-7

CDR3: CASRYGTGGGNEQFF
DNA: TGTGCCAGCAGATACGGGACAGGGGGCGGGAATGAGCAGTTCTTC
size: NA
D: TRBD1
V: TRBV5-5
J: TRBJ2-1

CDR3: CASSISTGIYEQYF
DNA: TGTGCCAGTAGTATATCAACAGGGATCTACGAGCAGTACTTC
size: NA
D: NA
V: TRBV19
J: TRBJ2-7

CDR3: CASSLQGYYGYTF
DNA: TGTGCCAGCAGTCTACAGGGGTACTATGGCTACACCTTC
size: many
D: TRBD1
V: TRBV6-2/TRBV6-3
J: TRBJ1-2

CDR3: CASSEYRGQSSYEQYF
DNA: TGTGCCAGCAGTGAATATCGGGGACAGAGCTCCTACGAGCAGTACTTC
size: many
D: TRBD1
V: TRBV25-1
J: TRBJ2-7

CDR3: CASSQGTYYEQYF
DNA: TGTGCCAGCAGCCAAGGGACTTACTACGAGCAGTACTTC
size: few
D: NA
V: TRBV4-2
J: TRBJ2-7

CDR3: CASRRGRGEKLSF
DNA: TGTGCCAGCAGGCGGGGGCGCGGTGAAAAACTGTCTTTT
size: NA
D: NA
V: TRBV6-5
J: TRBJ1-4

CDR3: CATSPEGNYNEQFF
DNA: TGTGCCACCTCCCCCGAGGGTAACTACAATGAGCAGTTCTTC
size: many
D: NA
V: TRBV6-1
J: TRBJ2-1

CDR3: CASSLNGRVGETQYF
DNA: TGTGCCAGCAGTTTAAACGGGAGAGTCGGGGAGACCCAGTACTTC
size: NA
D: NA
V: TRBV12-3/TRBV12-4
J: TRBJ2-5

CDR3: CASSQGDEVDEQFF
DNA: TGCGCCAGCAGCCAGGGGGACGAGGTCGATGAGCAGTTCTTC
size: many
D: NA
V: TRBV4-1
J: TRBJ2-1

CDR3: CASSFGGVSGSGYTF
DNA: TGTGCCAGCAGTTTTGGGGGAGTATCCGGGTCGGGCTACACCTTC
size: many
D: NA
V: TRBV28
J: TRBJ1-2

CDR3: CAISDETPFGLFF
DNA: TGTGCCATCAGTGATGAGACTCCATTTGGACTGTTTTTT
size: many
D: NA
V: TRBV10-3
J: TRBJ1-4

CDR3: CASRGPGQGSNQPQHF
DNA: TGTGCCAGCAGAGGACCGGGACAGGGTAGCAATCAGCCCCAGCATTTT
size: NA
D: TRBD1
V: TRBV6-1
J: TRBJ1-5

CDR3: CASSSAQKSNQPQHF
DNA: TGTGCCAGCAGTTCCGCACAGAAAAGCAATCAGCCCCAGCATTTT
size: many
D: NA
V: TRBV6-2/TRBV6-3
J: TRBJ1-5

CDR3: CASSQDRQGGAGELFF
DNA: TGCGCCAGCAGCCAAGATCGGCAGGGAGGTGCCGGGGAGCTGTTTTTT
size: NA
D: NA
V: TRBV4-1
J: TRBJ2-2

CDR3: CASSVTELYGYTF
DNA: TGTGCCAGCAGTGTGACAGAGCTCTATGGCTACACCTTC
size: many
D: NA
V: TRBV2
J: TRBJ1-2

CDR3: CASSLDQGAYGYTF
DNA: TGTGCCAGCAGTTTAGATCAGGGGGCGTATGGCTACACCTTC
size: many
D: TRBD1
V: TRBV12-3/TRBV12-4
J: TRBJ1-2

CDR3: CASSSRNMGVEQYF
DNA: TGTGCCAGCAGCTCACGAAATATGGGGGTCGAGCAGTACTTC
size: many
D: NA
V: TRBV13
J: TRBJ2-7

CDR3: CATSVALSGNTIYF
DNA: TGTGCCACCTCAGTTGCGCTCTCTGGAAACACCATATATTTT
size: NA
D: NA
V: TRBV19
J: TRBJ1-3

CDR3: CASSVGLAGQYEQYF
DNA: TGTGCCAGCAGCGTAGGTCTAGCGGGACAATACGAGCAGTACTTC
size: many
D: TRBD2
V: TRBV9
J: TRBJ2-7

CDR3: CASSRGGRNTEAFF
DNA: TGTGCCAGCAGCAGGGGGGGGAGGAACACTGAAGCTTTCTTT
size: many
D: NA
V: TRBV11-3
J: TRBJ1-1

CDR3: CASSLGLAGVEQYF
DNA: TGTGCCAGCAGCTTGGGACTAGCGGGAGTCGAGCAGTACTTC
size: many
D: TRBD2
V: TRBV11-1
J: TRBJ2-7

CDR3: CASSPYPAGNTIYF
DNA: TGTGCCAGCAGTCCGTATCCCGCTGGAAACACCATATATTTT
size: many
D: NA
V: TRBV2
J: TRBJ1-3

CDR3: CASSTQGSAYEQYF
DNA: TGTGCCAGCAGCACACAGGGGTCCGCCTACGAGCAGTACTTC
size: NA
D: TRBD1
V: TRBV7-9
J: TRBJ2-7

CDR3: CASSEYSNQPQHF
DNA: TGTGCCAGCAGTGAGTACAGCAATCAGCCCCAGCATTTT
size: many
D: NA
V: TRBV2
J: TRBJ1-5

CDR3: CASWDPTGGSYEQYF
DNA: TGCGCCAGCTGGGACCCTACAGGTGGCTCCTACGAGCAGTACTTC
size: NA
D: NA
V: TRBV7-9
J: TRBJ2-7

CDR3: CASSQGENTIYF
DNA: TGTGCCAGCAGCCAAGGAGAAAACACCATATATTTT
size: NA
D: NA
V: TRBV3-1
J: TRBJ1-3

CDR3: CASSESPAGRGTYNEQFF
DNA: TGTGCCAGCAGTGAATCTCCTGCGGGGAGGGGGACGTACAATGAGCAGTTCTTC
size: NA
D: NA
V: TRBV25-1
J: TRBJ2-1

CDR3: CASSLTAGGWQGELFF
DNA: TGTGCCAGCAGCTTAACAGCGGGAGGATGGCAGGGGGAGCTGTTTTTT
size: many
D: TRBD2
V: TRBV7-2
J: TRBJ2-2

CDR3: CASSSGTSTLETQYF
DNA: TGTGCCAGCAGTTCCGGGACTAGCACTTTGGAGACCCAGTACTTC
size: many
D: TRBD2
V: TRBV6-5
J: TRBJ2-5

CDR3: CAWSPQRNQPQHF
DNA: TGTGCCTGGAGTCCTCAACGAAATCAGCCCCAGCATTTT
size: many
D: NA
V: TRBV30
J: TRBJ1-5